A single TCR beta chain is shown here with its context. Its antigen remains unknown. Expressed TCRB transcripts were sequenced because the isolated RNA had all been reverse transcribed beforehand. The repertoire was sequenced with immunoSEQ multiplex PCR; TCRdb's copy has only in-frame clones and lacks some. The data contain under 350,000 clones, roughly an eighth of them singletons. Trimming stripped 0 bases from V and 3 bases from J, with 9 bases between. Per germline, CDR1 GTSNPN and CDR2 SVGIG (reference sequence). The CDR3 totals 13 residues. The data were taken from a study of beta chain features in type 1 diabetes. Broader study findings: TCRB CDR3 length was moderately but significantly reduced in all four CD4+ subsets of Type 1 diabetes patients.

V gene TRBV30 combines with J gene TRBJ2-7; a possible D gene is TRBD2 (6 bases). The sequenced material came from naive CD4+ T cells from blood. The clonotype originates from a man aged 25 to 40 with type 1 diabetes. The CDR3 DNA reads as TGTGCCTGGAGTGTAGGACTATACTACGAGCAGTACTTC. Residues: CAWSVGLYYEQYF.